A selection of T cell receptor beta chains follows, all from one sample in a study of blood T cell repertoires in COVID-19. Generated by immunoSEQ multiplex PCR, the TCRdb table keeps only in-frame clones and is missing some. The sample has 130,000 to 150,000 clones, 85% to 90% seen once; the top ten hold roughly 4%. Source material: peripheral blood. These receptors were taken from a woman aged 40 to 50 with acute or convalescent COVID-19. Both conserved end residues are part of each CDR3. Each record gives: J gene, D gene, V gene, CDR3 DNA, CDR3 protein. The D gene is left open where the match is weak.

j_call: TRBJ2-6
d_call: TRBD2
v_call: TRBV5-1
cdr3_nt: TGCGCCAGCAGCCCCTCTGGCAGCGGGACCCTCTCTGGGGCCAACGTCCTGACTTTC
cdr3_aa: CASSPSGSGTLSGANVLTF

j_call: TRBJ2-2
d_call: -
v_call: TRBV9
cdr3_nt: TGTGCCAGCAGCACCGAGTACAGCGGGGAGCTGTTTTTT
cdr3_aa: CASSTEYSGELFF

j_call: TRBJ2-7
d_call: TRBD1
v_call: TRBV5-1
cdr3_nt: TGCGCCAGCAGCCAATCCGGGACAGGGTCCCTCGAGCAGTACTTC
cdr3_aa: CASSQSGTGSLEQYF

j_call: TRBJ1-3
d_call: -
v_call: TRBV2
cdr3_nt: TGTGCCAGCCGTTACAGTAGCTCTGGAAACACCATATATTTT
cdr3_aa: CASRYSSSGNTIYF

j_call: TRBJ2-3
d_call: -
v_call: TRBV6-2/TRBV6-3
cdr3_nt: TGTGCCAGCAGCCGGGACTCAATAGATACGCAGTATTTT
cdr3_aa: CASSRDSIDTQYF

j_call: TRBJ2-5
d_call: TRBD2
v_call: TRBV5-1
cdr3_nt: TGCGCCAGCAGCAAACTCCTAGCGGGGGGCGGTGAGACCCAGTACTTC
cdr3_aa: CASSKLLAGGGETQYF

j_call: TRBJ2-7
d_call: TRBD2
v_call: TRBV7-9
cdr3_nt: TGTGCCAGCAGCTTATCCCGGGGGGAACGGTACGAGCAGTACTTC
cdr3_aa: CASSLSRGERYEQYF

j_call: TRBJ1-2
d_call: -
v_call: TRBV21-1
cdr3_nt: TGTGCCAGCAGGTATAACCGGGACAGGGGTAAAGTAGCTAACTATGGCTACACCTTC
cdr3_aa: CASRYNRDRGKVANYGYTF

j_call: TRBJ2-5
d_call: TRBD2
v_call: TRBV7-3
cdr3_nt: TGTGCCAGCAGCTTATTCGCGGGAGGCGGTGAGACCCAGTACTTC
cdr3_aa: CASSLFAGGGETQYF

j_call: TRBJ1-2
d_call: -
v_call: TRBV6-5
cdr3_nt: TGTGCCAGCAGTTACGGCCCGATAAACTATGGCTACACCTTC
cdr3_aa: CASSYGPINYGYTF